The 3 T cell receptor beta chains reported below all come from one sample, sequenced in a study of blood T cell repertoires in COVID-19. Produced via immunoSEQ multiplex PCR; TCRdb's table is partial and in-frame only. Altogether more than 350,000 clones are present, about 87% being singletons, with the ten largest covering about 10%. Material: peripheral blood. These receptors all come from a woman aged 30 to 39 with COVID-19, enrolled during active disease.

This clone has a single count. V is TRBV19 and J is TRBJ2-3, with no clear D. Germline lookup yields CDR1 LNHDA and CDR2 SQIVND (reference sequence). Trimming left V 1 base short and J 0 bases short, with 8 bases between. The CDR3 covers 15 residues. CDR3 protein: CASSIGQTSTDTQYF. CDR3 in DNA: TGTGCCAGTAGTATAGGCCAAACTAGCACAGATACGCAGTATTTT.

The J gene is TRBJ2-1, the V gene TRBV7-2, with a tentative D call TRBD1 (5 bases). The V end lost 6 bases, the J end lost 10 bases, and 10 bases lay between the germline ends. Looked up from germline, CDR1 is SGHTA and CDR2 is FQGNSA. The CDR3 totals 11 residues. The CDR3 sequence: CASRKTEEQFF. The CDR3 DNA is TGTGCCAGCAGAAAGACAGAAGAGCAGTTCTTC.

As DNA, the CDR3 is TGCGCCAGCAGCCAAGGTCCCCTAGCCAACCAGTACGAGCAGTACTTC. Translation: CASSQGPLANQYEQYF. The genes are TRBV4-1 and TRBJ2-7; possibly TRBD2 for D (5 bases). Germline CDR1 reads MGHRA; CDR2 reads YSYEKL. This CDR3 spans 16 amino acids. The ends were cut back, 1 base at V and 4 bases at J, with 17 bases in the middle.